Sequencing of this T cell receptor beta chain was carried out in a study of blood T cell repertoires in COVID-19. Turning to the study itself: Italy, Spain and the United States were the sources of the convalescent and acute COVID-19 samples. Sources were T cells, B-cell-depleted T cells, or PBMCs; the material itself was cDNA or gDNA.

J was trimmed by 6 bases and V by 2 bases; bases with no gene match: 3. Germline V gene lookup returns CDR1 SGHTA and CDR2 FQGNSA. This CDR3 has 16 residues. As processed by the authors: Amplifying reference gene primers gave estimates of nucleated cell counts. The table came from immunoSEQ multiplex PCR; TCRdb's copy has only in-frame clones and leaves some out. The V and J calls and clone size are taken from that table; D and trimming were inferred from the DNA. The sample gives 15,000 to 20,000 clones, roughly 89% of which show up once; around 7.2% is in the top ten. The clonotype was recovered from a human donor in a cohort sampled during active COVID-19. The V and J genes are TRBV7-2 and TRBJ2-4; the match to TRBD2 covers 14 bases. Sequencing was carried out using peripheral blood. DNA of the CDR3: TGTGCCAGCAGCTTAAAAGGGACTAGCGGGAGAAACATTCAGTACTTC. Translation: CASSLKGTSGRNIQYF.